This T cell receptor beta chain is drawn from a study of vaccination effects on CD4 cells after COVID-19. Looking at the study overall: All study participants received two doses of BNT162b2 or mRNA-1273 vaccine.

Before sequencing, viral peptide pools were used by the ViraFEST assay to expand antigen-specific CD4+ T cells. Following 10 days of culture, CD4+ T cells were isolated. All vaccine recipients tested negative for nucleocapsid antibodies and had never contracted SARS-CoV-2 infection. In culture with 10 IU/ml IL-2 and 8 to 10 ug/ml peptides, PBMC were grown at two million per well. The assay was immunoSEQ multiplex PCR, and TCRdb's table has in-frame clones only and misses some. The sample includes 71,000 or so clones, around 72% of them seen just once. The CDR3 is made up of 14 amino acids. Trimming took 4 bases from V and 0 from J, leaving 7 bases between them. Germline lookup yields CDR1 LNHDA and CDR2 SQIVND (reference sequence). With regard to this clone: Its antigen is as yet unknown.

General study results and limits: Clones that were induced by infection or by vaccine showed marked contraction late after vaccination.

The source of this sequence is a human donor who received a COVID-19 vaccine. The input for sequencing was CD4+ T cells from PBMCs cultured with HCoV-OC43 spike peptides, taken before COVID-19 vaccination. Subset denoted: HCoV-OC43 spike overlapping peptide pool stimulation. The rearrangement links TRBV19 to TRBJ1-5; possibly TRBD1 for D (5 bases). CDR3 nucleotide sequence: TGTGCCAGTAGTAAAGGGGATAGCAATCAGCCCCAGCATTTT. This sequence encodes CASSKGDSNQPQHF.